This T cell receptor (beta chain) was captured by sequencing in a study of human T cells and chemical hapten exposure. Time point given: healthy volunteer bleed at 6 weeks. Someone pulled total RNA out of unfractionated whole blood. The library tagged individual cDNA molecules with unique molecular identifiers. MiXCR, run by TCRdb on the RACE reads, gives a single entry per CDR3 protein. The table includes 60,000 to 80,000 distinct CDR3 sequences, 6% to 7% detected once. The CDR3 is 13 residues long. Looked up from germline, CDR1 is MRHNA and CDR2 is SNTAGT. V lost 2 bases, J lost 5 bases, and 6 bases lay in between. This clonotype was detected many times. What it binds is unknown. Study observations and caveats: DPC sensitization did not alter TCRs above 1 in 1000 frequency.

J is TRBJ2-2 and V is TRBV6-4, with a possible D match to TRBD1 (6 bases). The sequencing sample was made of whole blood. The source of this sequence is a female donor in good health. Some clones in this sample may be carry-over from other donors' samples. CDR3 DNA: TGTGCCAGCAGTGACAGGGGGACCGGGGAGCTGTTTTTT. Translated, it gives CASSDRGTGELFF.